This TCR beta chain was recovered during a study of T cells in Graves' hyperthyroidism and ophthalmopathy. V lost 10 bases to trimming and J lost 4 bases, with 16 bases between them. Germline CDR1 is SNHLY and CDR2 is FYNNEI. The CDR3 runs 13 residues. This clonotype was recorded at least ten times. The hyperthyroidism was newly diagnosed and had lasted under 2 months; the patients were aged 18 to 65. Investigators excluded patients with uncontrolled infection, other autoimmune disease, pregnancy or lactation. Amplified TCR beta CDR3 regions came from RNA transcripts. RT-PCR in the first round (using the HTBI primer set) targeted the TCR CDR3. TCRdb re-called the multiplex PCR reads with MiXCR, one entry per CDR3 protein. Here the sample spans 500,000 to 550,000 distinct CDR3 sequences, roughly 20% being singletons.

The chain recombines TRBV2 with TRBJ1-2; a weak D match, TRBD1 (6 bases). The sequenced sample was blood. The TCR comes from a man aged 18 to 29 with Graves' hyperthyroidism. This CDR3 is CANRGGHGYGYTF. The CDR3 DNA reads as TGTGCCAATAGGGGGGGGCACGGCTATGGCTACACCTTC.